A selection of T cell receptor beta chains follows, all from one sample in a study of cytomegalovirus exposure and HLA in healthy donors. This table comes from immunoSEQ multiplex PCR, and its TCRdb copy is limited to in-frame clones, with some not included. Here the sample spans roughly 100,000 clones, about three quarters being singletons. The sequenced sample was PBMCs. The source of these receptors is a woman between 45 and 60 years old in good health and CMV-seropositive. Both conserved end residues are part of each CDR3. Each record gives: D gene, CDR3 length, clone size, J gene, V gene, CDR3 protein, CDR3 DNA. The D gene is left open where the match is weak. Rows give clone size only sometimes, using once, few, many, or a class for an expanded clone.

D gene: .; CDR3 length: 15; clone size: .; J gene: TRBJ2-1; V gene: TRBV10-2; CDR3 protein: CASSESWSSYNEQFF; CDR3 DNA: TGCGCCAGCAGTGAGTCCTGGAGTTCCTACAATGAGCAGTTCTTC
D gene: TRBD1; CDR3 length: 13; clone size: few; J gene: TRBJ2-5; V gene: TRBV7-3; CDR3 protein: CASSLDREETQYF; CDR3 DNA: TGTGCCAGCAGCTTGGACAGGGAAGAGACCCAGTACTTC
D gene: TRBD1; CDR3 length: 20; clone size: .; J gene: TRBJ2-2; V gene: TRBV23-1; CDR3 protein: CASSQSPDRGRGANTGELFF; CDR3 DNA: TGCGCCAGCAGTCAATCTCCGGACAGGGGGCGGGGGGCGAACACCGGGGAGCTGTTTTTT
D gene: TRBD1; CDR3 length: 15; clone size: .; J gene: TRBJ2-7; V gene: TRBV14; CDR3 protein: CASSQETGALSEQYF; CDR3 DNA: TGTGCCAGCAGCCAAGAGACAGGGGCATTGAGTGAGCAGTACTTC
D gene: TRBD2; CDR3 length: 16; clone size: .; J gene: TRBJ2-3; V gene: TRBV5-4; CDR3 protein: CASSSIAGGPIDTQYF; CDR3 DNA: TGTGCCAGCAGCTCAATAGCGGGAGGTCCGATAGATACGCAGTATTTT
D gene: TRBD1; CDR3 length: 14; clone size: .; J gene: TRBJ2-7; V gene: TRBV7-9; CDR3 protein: CASSLDRLSYEQYF; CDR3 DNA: TGTGCCAGCAGCTTGGACAGGTTATCCTACGAGCAGTACTTC
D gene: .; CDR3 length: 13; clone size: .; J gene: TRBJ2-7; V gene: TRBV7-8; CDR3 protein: CASSPPGYYEQYF; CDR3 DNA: TGTGCCAGCAGCCCCCCGGGATACTACGAGCAGTACTTC
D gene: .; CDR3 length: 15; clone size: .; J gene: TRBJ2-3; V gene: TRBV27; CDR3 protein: CASSLRGASTDTQYF; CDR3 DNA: TGTGCCAGCAGTTTACGGGGTGCCTCCACAGATACGCAGTATTTT
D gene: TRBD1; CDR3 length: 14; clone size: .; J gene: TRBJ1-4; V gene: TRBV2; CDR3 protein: CATTTGSRGEKLFF; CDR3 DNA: TGTGCCACCACGACAGGGTCCAGAGGTGAAAAACTGTTTTTT
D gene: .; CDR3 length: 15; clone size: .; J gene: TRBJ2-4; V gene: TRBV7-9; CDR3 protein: CASSLPGGSKYIQYF; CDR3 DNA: TGTGCCAGCAGCTTACCCGGGGGATCGAAGTACATTCAGTACTTC
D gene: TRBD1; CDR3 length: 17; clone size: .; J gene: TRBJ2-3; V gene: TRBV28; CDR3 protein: CASSFGDRWLRTDTQYF; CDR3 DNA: TGTGCCAGCAGTTTTGGGGACAGGTGGTTGCGCACAGATACGCAGTATTTT
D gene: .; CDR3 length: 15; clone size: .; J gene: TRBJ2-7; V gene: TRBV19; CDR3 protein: CASSIDWGRSYEQYF; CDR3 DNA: TGTGCCAGTAGTATAGACTGGGGGAGGTCCTACGAGCAGTACTTC
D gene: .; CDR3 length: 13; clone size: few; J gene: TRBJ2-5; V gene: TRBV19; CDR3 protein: CASSEDRRETQYF; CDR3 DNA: TGTGCCAGTAGCGAGGACAGAAGAGAGACCCAGTACTTC
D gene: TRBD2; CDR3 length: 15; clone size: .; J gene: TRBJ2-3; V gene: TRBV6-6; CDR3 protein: CASNGAGGRGDTQYF; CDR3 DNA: TGTGCTAGCAACGGGGCGGGAGGCCGGGGAGATACGCAGTATTTT
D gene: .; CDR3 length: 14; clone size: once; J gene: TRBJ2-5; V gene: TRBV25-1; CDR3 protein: CASSDPGYQETQYF; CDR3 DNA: TGTGCCAGCAGCGACCCGGGGTACCAAGAGACCCAGTACTTC
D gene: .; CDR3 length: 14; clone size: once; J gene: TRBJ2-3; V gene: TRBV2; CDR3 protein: CASRYSLSTDTQYF; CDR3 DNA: TGTGCCAGCAGGTATAGCCTCAGTACAGATACGCAGTATTTT
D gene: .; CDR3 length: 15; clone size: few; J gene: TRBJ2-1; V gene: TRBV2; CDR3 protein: CASSEDIAGYNEQFF; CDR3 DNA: TGTGCCAGCAGTGAAGATATTGCGGGCTACAATGAGCAGTTCTTC
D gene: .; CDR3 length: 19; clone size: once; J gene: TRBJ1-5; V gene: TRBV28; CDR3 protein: CASSLLPGRMVYSNQPQHF; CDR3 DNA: TGTGCCAGCAGTTTACTGCCGGGGAGGATGGTTTATAGCAATCAGCCCCAGCATTTT
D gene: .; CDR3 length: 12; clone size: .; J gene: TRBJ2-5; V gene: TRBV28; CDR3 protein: CASSEVVETQYF; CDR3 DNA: TGTGCCAGCAGTGAGGTTGTCGAGACCCAGTACTTC
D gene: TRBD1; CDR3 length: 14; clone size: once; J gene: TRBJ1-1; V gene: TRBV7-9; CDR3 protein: CASSFQQGATEAFF; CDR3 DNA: TGTGCCAGCAGCTTCCAACAGGGGGCGACTGAAGCTTTCTTT
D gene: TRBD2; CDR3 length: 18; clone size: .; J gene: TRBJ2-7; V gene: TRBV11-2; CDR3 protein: CASSSARWSSGSPNEQYF; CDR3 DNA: TGTGCCAGCAGCTCCGCTAGGTGGTCTAGCGGGAGTCCGAACGAGCAGTACTTC
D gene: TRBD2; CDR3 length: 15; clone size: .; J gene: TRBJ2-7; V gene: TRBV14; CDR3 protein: CASSQRSLAGGLWYF; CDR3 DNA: TGTGCCAGCAGCCAGCGAAGTCTAGCGGGAGGACTGTGGTACTTC
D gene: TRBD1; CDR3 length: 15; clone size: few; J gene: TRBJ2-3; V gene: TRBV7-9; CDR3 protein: CASSQRQGGEDTQYF; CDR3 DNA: TGTGCCAGCAGCCAACGACAGGGCGGTGAGGATACGCAGTATTTT
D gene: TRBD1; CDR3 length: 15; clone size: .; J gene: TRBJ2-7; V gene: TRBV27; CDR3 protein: CASSPRDSSSYEQYF; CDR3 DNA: TGTGCCAGCAGTCCACGGGACAGTAGCTCCTACGAGCAGTACTTC
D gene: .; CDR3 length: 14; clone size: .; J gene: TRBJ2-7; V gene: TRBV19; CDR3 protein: CASIERAPPYEQYF; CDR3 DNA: TGTGCCAGTATAGAGCGGGCGCCTCCCTACGAGCAGTACTTC
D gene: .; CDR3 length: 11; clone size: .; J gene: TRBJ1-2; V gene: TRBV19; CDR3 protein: CASTGGDGYTF; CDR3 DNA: TGTGCCAGTACCGGCGGAGATGGCTACACCTTC
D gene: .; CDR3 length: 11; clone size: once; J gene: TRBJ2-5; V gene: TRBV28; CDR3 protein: CASSFIETQYF; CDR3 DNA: TGTGCCAGCAGTTTTATAGAGACCCAGTACTTC
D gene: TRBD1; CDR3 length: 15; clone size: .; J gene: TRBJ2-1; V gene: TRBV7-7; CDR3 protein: CASSLDRAPYNEQFF; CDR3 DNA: TGTGCTAGCAGCTTAGACAGGGCTCCCTACAATGAGCAGTTCTTC
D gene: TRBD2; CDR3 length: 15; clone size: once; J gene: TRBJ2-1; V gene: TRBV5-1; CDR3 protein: CASSAPGTSGSKQFF; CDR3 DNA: TGCGCCAGCAGCGCACCCGGGACTAGCGGGAGTAAGCAGTTCTTC
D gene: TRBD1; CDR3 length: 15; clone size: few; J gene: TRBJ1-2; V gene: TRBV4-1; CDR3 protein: CASSLGQSQNYGYTF; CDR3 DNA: TGCGCCAGCAGTCTGGGACAGTCCCAAAACTATGGCTACACCTTC
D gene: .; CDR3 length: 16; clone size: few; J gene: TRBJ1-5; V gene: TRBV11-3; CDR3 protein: CASSLVGAYSNQPQHF; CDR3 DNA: TGTGCCAGCAGCTTAGTGGGGGCCTATAGCAATCAGCCCCAGCATTTT
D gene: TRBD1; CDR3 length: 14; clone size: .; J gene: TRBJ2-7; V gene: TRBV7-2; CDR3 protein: CASSLVQGVGEQYF; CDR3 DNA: TGTGCCAGCAGCTTAGTACAGGGGGTCGGCGAGCAGTACTTC
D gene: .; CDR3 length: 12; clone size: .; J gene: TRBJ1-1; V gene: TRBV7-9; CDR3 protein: CASSLQGMEAFF; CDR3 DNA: TGTGCCAGCAGCTTACAGGGGATGGAAGCTTTCTTT